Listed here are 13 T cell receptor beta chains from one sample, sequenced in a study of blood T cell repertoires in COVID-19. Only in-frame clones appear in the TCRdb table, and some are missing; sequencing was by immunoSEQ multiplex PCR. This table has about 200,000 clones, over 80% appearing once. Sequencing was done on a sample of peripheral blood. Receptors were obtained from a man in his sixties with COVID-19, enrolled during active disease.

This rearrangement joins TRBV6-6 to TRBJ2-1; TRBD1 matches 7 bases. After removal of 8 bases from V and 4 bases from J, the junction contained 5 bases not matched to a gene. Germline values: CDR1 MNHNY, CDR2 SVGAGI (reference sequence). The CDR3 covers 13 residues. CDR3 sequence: CASGDRVYNEQFF. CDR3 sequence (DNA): TGTGCCAGCGGAGACAGGGTATACAATGAGCAGTTCTTC.

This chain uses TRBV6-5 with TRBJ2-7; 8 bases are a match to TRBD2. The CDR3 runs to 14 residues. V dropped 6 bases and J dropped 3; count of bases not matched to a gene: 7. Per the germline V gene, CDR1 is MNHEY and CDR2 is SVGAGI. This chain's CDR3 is CASSFAGLDYEQYF. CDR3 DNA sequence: TGTGCCAGCAGCTTCGCGGGACTAGACTACGAGCAGTACTTC.

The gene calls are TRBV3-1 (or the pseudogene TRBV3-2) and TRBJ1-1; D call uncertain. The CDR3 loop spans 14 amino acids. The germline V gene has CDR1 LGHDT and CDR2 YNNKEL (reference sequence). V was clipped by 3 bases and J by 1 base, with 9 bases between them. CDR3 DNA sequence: TGTGCCAGCAGCCAGCGACGGGGGAACACTGAAGCTTTCTTT. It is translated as CASSQRRGNTEAFF.

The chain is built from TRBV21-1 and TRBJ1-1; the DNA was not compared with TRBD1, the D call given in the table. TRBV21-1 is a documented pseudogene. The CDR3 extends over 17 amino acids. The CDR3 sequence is CASSNGQGLPMNTEAFF. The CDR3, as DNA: TGTGCCAGCAGCAACGGACAGGGCCTCCCTATGAACACTGAAGCTTTCTTT.

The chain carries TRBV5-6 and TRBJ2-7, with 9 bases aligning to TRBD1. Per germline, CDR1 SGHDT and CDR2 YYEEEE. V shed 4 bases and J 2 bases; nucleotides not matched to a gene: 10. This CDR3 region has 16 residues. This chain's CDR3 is CASSLRDRVWTYEQYF. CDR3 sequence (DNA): TGTGCCAGCAGCCTGAGGGACAGGGTTTGGACCTACGAGCAGTACTTC.

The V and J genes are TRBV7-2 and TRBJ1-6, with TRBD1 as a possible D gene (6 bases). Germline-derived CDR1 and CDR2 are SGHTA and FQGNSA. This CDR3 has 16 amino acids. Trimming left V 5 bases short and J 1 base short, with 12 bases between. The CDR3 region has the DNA TGTGCCAGCAGCCAGGACAGTCTTTCCTATAATTCACCCCTCCACTTT. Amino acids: CASSQDSLSYNSPLHF.

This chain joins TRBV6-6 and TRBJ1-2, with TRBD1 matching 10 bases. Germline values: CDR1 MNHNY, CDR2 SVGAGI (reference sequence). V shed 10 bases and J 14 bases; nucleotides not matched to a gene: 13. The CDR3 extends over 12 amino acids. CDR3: CATGTGDQLGTF. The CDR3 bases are TGTGCCACCGGGACAGGGGACCAATTGGGGACCTTC.

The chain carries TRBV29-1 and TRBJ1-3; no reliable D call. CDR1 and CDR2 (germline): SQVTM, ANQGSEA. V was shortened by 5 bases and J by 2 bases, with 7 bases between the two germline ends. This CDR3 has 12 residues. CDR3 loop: CSVLLPGNTIYF. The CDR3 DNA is TGCAGCGTTCTCCTCCCTGGAAACACCATATATTTT.

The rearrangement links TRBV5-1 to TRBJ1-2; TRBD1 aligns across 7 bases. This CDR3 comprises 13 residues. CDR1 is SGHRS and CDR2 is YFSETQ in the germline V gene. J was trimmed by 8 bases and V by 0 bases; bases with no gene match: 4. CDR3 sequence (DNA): TGCGCCAGCAGCTTGGAACAGGGGATGGGCTACACCTTC. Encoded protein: CASSLEQGMGYTF. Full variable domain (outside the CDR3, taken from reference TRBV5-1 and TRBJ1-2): KAGVTQTPRYLIKTRGQQVTLSCSPISGHRSVSWYQQTPGQGLQFLFEYFSETQRNKGNFPGRFSGRQFSNSRSEMNVSTLELGDSALYLCASSLEQGMGYTFGSGTRLTVV.

CDR3 residues: CASSLGGTLLSYEQYF. CDR3 coding DNA: TGTGCCAGCAGCCTGGGTGGGACATTGCTTTCCTACGAGCAGTACTTC. V usage is TRBV7-8 and J usage is TRBJ2-7; TRBD1 might be the D (6 bases). The ends were cut back, 5 bases at V and 1 base at J, with 18 bases in the middle. Germline V gene data show CDR1 as SGHVS and CDR2 as FQNEAQ. The CDR3 consists of 16 residues.

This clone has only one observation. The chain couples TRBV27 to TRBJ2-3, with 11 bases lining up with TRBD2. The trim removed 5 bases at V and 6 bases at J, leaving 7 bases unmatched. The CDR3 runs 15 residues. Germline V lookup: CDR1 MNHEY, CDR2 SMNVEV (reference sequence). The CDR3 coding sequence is TGTGCCAGCAGTCTACGACTAGCGGGACCTGATACGCAGTATTTT. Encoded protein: CASSLRLAGPDTQYF.

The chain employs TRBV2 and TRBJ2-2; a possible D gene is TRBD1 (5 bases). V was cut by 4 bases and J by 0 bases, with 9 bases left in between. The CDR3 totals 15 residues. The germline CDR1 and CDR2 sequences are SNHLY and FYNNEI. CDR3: CASSVGLSNTGELFF. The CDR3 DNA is TGTGCCAGCAGTGTGGGGCTATCGAACACCGGGGAGCTGTTTTTT.

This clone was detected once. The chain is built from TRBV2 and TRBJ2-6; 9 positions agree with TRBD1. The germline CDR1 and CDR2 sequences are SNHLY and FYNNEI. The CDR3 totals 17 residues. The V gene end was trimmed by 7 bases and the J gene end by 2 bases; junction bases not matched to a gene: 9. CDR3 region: CASTRTGQGAGANVLTF. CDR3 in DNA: TGTGCCAGCACACGTACGGGACAGGGCGCTGGGGCCAACGTCCTGACTTTC.